This T cell receptor beta chain was sequenced for a study of cytomegalovirus exposure and HLA in healthy donors. Broader study findings: Looking again later, the authors saw that most CMV-associated TCR beta chains seemed HLA-restricted.

Regarding this clone: No antigen is known for it.

Germline loops: CDR1 MNHNS, CDR2 SASEGT. Trimming took 4 bases from V and 5 from J, leaving 18 bases between them. The CDR3 loop spans 16 amino acids. The PCR contained 60 Vbeta and 13 Jbeta primers. Method: immunoSEQ multiplex PCR; TCRdb's copy keeps in-frame clones and lacks some. The table has about 110,000 clones, 70% to 85% seen once. V gene TRBV6-1 combines with J gene TRBJ1-5; D is uncertain. Sequencing used PBMCs. This sequence originates from a human donor in good health. CDR3 in DNA: TGTGCCAGCAGTGGGGGTGGAGGGCTACATTATCAGCCCCAGCATTTT. Protein sequence: CASSGGGGLHYQPQHF.